Given below is one T cell receptor beta chain in context. The sample comes from a study of CD8+ T cells in alopecia areata. In each case, RNA was isolated and then reverse transcribed into cDNA as the sequencing template. Method: immunoSEQ multiplex PCR; TCRdb's copy keeps in-frame clones and lacks some. Here the sample spans about 190,000 clones, roughly three fifths being singletons. As to treatment: oral pan-JAK inhibitor, 5-10 mg twice daily. V lost 0 bases and J lost 7, with 10 bases in between. Germline V gives CDR1 GTSNPN, CDR2 SVGIG (reference sequence). CDR3 length: 13 amino acids. The source of this sequence is a human donor with alopecia areata. The sequences come from CD4+ T cells sorted from blood, collected at week 4, from a patient treated with tofacitinib. The chain uses TRBV30 and TRBJ1-5; D gene uncertain. The CDR3 loop reads CAWSVKGLQPQHF. The CDR3 coding sequence is TGTGCCTGGAGTGTAAAGGGCTTACAGCCCCAGCATTTT.